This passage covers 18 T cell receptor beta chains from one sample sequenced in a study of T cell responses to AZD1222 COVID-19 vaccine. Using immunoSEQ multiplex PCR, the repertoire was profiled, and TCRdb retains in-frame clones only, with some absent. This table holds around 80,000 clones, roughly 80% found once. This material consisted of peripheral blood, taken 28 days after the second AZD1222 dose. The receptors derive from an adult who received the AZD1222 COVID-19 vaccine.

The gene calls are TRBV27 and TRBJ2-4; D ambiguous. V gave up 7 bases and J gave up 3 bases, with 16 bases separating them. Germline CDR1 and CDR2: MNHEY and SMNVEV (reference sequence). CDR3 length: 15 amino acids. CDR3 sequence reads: CASTTFNVGKNIQYF. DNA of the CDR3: TGTGCCAGCACCACTTTTAACGTAGGCAAAAACATTCAGTACTTC.

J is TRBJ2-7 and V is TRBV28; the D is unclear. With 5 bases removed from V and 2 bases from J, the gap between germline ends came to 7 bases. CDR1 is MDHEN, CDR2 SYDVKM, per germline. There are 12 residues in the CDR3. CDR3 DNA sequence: TGTGCCAGCAGTATCTGGCCCTACGAGCAGTACTTC. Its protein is CASSIWPYEQYF.

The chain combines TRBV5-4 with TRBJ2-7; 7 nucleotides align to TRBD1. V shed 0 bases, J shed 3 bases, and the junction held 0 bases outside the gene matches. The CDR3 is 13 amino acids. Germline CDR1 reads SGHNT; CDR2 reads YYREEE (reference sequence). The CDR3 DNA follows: TGTGCCAGCAGCTTGGACAGGGGCTACGAGCAGTACTTC. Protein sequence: CASSLDRGYEQYF.

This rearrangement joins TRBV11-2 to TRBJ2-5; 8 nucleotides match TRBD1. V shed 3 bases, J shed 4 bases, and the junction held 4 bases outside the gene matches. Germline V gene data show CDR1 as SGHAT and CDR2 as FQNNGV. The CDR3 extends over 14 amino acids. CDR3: CASSLEGTGETQYF. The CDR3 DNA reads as TGTGCCAGCAGCTTGGAGGGGACAGGAGAGACCCAGTACTTC.

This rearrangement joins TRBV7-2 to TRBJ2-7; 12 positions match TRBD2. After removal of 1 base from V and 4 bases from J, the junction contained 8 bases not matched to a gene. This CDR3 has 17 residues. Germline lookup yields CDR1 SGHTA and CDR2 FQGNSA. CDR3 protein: CASSLGPLAGGPYEQYF. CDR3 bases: TGTGCCAGCAGCTTAGGCCCCCTAGCGGGAGGGCCGTACGAGCAGTACTTC. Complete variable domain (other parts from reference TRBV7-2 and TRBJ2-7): GAGVSQSPSNKVTEKGKDVELRCDPISGHTALYWYRQSLGQGLEFLIYFQGNSAPDKSGLPSDRFSAERTGGSVSTLTIQRTQQEDSAVYLCASSLGPLAGGPYEQYFGPGTRLTVT.

In DNA form, the CDR3 reads TGTGCCAGCAGCCAAGAAAGAGGGGCCGCCTACGAGCAGTACTTC. This gives the protein CASSQERGAAYEQYF. The chain employs TRBV14 and TRBJ2-7; D possibly uses TRBD1 or TRBD2 (5 bases each). V lost 0 bases to trimming and J lost 2 bases, with 11 bases between them. This CDR3 spans 15 amino acids. Germline CDR1 and CDR2: SGHDN and FVKESK.

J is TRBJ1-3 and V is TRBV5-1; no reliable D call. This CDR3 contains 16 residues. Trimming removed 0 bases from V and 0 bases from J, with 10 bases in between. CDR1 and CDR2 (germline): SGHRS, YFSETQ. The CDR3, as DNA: TGCGCCAGCAGCTTGGCGGGGTCGGGCTCTGGAAACACCATATATTTT. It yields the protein CASSLAGSGSGNTIYF.

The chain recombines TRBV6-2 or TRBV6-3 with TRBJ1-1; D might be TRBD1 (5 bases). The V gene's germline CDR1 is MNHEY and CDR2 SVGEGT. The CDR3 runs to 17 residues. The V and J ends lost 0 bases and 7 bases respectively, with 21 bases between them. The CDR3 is CASSYSLREEWGSEAFF. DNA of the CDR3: TGTGCCAGCAGTTACTCATTGAGGGAAGAATGGGGGAGTGAAGCTTTCTTT.

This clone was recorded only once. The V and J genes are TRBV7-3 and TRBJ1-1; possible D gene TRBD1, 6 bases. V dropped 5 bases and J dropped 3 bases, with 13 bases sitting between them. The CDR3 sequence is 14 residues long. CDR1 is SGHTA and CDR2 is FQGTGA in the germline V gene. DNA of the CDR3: TGTGCCAGCAGCCCCTTGGGGGGCGACACTGAAGCTTTCTTT. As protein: CASSPLGGDTEAFF.

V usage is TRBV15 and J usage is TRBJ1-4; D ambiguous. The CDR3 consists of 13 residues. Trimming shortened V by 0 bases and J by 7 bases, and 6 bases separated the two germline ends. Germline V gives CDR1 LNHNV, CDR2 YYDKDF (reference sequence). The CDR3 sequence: CATSRDQSEKLFF. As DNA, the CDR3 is TGTGCCACCAGCAGAGATCAGAGTGAAAAACTGTTTTTT.

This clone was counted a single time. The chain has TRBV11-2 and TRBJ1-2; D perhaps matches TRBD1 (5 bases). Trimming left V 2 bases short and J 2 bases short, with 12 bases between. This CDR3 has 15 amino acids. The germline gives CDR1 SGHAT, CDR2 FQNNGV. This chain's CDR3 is CASSLSRAGNYGYTF. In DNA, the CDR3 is TGTGCCAGCAGCTTAAGCAGGGCGGGGAACTATGGCTACACCTTC.

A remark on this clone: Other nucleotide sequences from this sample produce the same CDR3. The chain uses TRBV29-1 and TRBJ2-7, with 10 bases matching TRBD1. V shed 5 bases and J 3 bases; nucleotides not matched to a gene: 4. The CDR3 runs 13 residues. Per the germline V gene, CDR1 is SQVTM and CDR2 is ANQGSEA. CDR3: CSVRTGGFYEQYF. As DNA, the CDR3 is TGCAGCGTTAGGACAGGGGGTTTCTACGAGCAGTACTTC.

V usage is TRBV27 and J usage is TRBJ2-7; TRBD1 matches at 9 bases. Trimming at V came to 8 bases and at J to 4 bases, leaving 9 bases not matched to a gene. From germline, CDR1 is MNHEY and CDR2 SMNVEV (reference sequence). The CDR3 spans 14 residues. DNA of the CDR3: TGTGCCAGCGGCTACCCGGGACAGGGATACGAGCAGTACTTC. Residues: CASGYPGQGYEQYF.

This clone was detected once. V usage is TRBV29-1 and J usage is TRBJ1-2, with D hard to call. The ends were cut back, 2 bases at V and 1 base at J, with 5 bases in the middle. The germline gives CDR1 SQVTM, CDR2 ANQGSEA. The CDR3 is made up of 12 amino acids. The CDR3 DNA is TGCAGCGTTGAAACTGGTAACTATGGCTACACCTTC. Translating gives CSVETGNYGYTF.

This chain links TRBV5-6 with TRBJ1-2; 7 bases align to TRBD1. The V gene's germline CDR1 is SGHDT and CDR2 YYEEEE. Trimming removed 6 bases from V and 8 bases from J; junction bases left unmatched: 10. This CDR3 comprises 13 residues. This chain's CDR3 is CASTADRALGYTF. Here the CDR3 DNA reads TGTGCCAGCACCGCAGACAGGGCTTTGGGCTACACCTTC.

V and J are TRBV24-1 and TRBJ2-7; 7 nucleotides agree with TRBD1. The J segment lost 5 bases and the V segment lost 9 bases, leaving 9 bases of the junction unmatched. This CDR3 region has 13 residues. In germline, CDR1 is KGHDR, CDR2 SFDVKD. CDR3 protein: CATGVEGGHEQYF. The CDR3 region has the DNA TGTGCCACCGGGGTGGAAGGGGGCCACGAGCAGTACTTC.

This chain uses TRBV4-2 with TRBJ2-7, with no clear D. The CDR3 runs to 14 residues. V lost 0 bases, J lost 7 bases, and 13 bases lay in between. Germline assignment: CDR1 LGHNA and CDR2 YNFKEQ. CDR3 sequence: CASSQDWGSEEQYF. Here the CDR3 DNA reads TGTGCCAGCAGCCAAGATTGGGGTTCGGAAGAGCAGTACTTC.

The CDR3 sequence is CASSPTGGNTEAFF. The CDR3 region has the DNA TGTGCCAGCTCACCAACAGGGGGTAACACTGAAGCTTTCTTT. The V and J genes are TRBV18 and TRBJ1-1; TRBD1 aligns across 8 bases. Germline CDR1 and CDR2: KGHSH and LQKENI. V lost 2 bases to trimming and J lost 2 bases; unmatched junction nucleotides: 1. This CDR3 is built from 14 residues.